One sample yielded the 23 T cell receptor beta chains listed below, sequenced in a study of Graves' ophthalmopathy and Graves' hyperthyroidism. Amplified material comprised TCR beta CDR3 regions derived from RNA transcripts. HTBI-primed first-round RT-PCR preceded second-round multiplex PCR. TCRdb reanalysed the multiplex PCR reads using MiXCR and keeps one entry per CDR3 protein. Of approximately 1.2 million distinct CDR3 sequences listed, about 38% were seen once; the top ten hold 11%. The sample consisted of peripheral blood or thyroid tissue (not recorded which). These TCRs come from an adult man with Graves' hyperthyroidism.

This clonotype has ten or more counts. The chain has TRBV7-2 and TRBJ2-7; D is unclear. Per the germline V gene, CDR1 is SGHTA and CDR2 is FQGNSA. V was trimmed by 5 bases and J by 1 base, leaving 12 bases between them. This CDR3 is 14 amino acids long. This CDR3 is CASSSFGSSYEQYF. Here the CDR3 DNA reads TGTGCCAGCAGCAGTTTTGGATCGTCCTACGAGCAGTACTTC.

V usage is TRBV19 and J usage is TRBJ2-5, with D perhaps TRBD1 (6 bases). V dropped 2 bases and J dropped 2 bases, with 15 bases sitting between them. This CDR3 has 16 residues. Germline-derived CDR1 and CDR2 are LNHDA and SQIVND (reference sequence). Here the CDR3 DNA reads TGTGCCAGTAGTATAAACGACAGGAACACACAAGAGACCCAGTACTTC. This encodes CASSINDRNTQETQYF.

This clonotype showed up many times. This chain uses TRBV12-3 or TRBV12-4 with TRBJ1-5; D not certain. Trimming cost V 8 bases and J 1 base, with 12 bases left between them. The CDR3 covers 14 residues. The CDR3 here is CASLRLGSNQPQHF. DNA of the CDR3: TGTGCCAGCCTACGATTAGGGAGCAATCAGCCCCAGCATTTT.

This clonotype came up a few times. This clone may be a read error of a much larger clone one base away. The chain carries TRBV29-1 and TRBJ2-7; D uncertain. V dropped 0 bases and J dropped 0 bases, with 9 bases sitting between them. CDR1 is SQVTM and CDR2 is ANQGSEA in the germline V gene. The CDR3 has 14 residues. The CDR3 DNA reads as TGCAGCGTTGAAGACGGGTCGGGCTCCTACGAGCAGTACTTC. It encodes CSVEDGSGSYEQYF.

This clonotype was observed at least ten times. This sequence joins TRBV3-1 and TRBJ1-1; possibly TRBD1 for D (6 bases). CDR1 and CDR2 from the germline V gene are LGHDT and YNNKEL (reference sequence). CDR3 size: 12 residues. Trimming cost V 6 bases and J 7 bases, with 12 bases left between them. Written as DNA, the CDR3 is TGTGCCAGCAGACCGGACAGATTTGAAGCTTTCTTT. Translation: CASRPDRFEAFF.

This clonotype was counted a single time. One base away lies a much larger clone, so this may be a sequencing read error. The chain uses TRBV7-9 and TRBJ1-1; possible D gene TRBD1, 5 bases. The CDR3 runs 14 residues. Germline assignment: CDR1 SEHNR and CDR2 FQNEAQ (reference sequence). The CDR3 here is CASSIGTMNAEAFF. The CDR3 DNA reads as TGTGCCAGCAGCATTGGGACCATGAACGCTGAAGCTTTCTTT. Based on the CDR3 plus reference TRBV7-9 and TRBJ1-1, the full variable domain is DTGVSQNPRHKITKRGQNVTFRCDPISEHNRLYWYRQTLGQGPEFLTYFQNEAQLEKSRLLSDRFSAERPKGSFSTLEIQRTEQGDSAMYLCASSIGTMNAEAFFGQGTRLTVV.

This rearrangement joins TRBV5-1 to TRBJ2-7, with 8 bases identical to TRBD1. Trimming cost V 4 bases and J 6 bases; bases outside gene matches: 6. CDR1 SGHRS and CDR2 YFSETQ come from the germline V gene. CDR3 size: 13 residues. The CDR3 region has the DNA TGCGCCAGCAGCGTAACAGGGGGAGGCGAGCAGTACTTC. Translation gives CASSVTGGGEQYF.

The V gene is TRBV15, the J gene TRBJ2-7; D assignment may be TRBD1 or TRBD2 (5 bases each). This CDR3 is built from 15 residues. Trimming stripped 3 bases from V and 0 bases from J, with 12 bases between. Germline loops: CDR1 LNHNV, CDR2 YYDKDF (reference sequence). DNA of the CDR3: TGTGCCACCAGCAGCGGGGACCCCCTCTCCTACGAGCAGTACTTC. As protein: CATSSGDPLSYEQYF.

The gene calls are TRBV19 and TRBJ2-2; weak D call: TRBD1 (6 bases). Germline CDR1 is LNHDA and CDR2 is SQIVND (reference sequence). The length of the CDR3 is 15 residues. V lost 7 bases, J lost 5 bases, and 17 bases lay in between. The CDR3 spells CASISDRAGTGELFF. The CDR3 bases are TGTGCCAGTATTTCGGACAGAGCAGGGACCGGGGAGCTGTTTTTT.

There are a few counts of this clonotype. The chain uses TRBV11-2 and TRBJ2-7; a weak D match, TRBD1 (6 bases). Per the germline V gene, CDR1 is SGHAT and CDR2 is FQNNGV. Between the trimmed V and J ends, which lost 3 bases and 2 bases, there was a span of 11 bases. The CDR3 spans 14 residues. CDR3 amino acids: CASSFQDRTYEQYF. CDR3 sequence (DNA): TGTGCCAGCAGCTTCCAGGACAGAACCTACGAGCAGTACTTC.

This clonotype occurred many times. The V gene is TRBV2, the J gene TRBJ1-5, with TRBD1 matching over 7 bases. The CDR3 has 15 amino acids. Losses at the gene ends were 7 bases for V and 4 bases for J; bases not matched to a gene: 10. The germline gives CDR1 SNHLY, CDR2 FYNNEI. The CDR3 loop reads CASMDRDRPNQPQHF. In nucleotides, the CDR3 is TGTGCCAGCATGGACCGGGACAGACCTAATCAGCCCCAGCATTTT.

This clonotype was counted ten times or more. The rearrangement uses TRBV7-2 and TRBJ2-7; 10 positions agree with TRBD1. The length of the CDR3 is 14 residues. Germline CDR1 is SGHTA and CDR2 is FQGNSA. V lost 6 bases to trimming and J lost 4 bases; unmatched junction nucleotides: 6. The CDR3 coding sequence is TGTGCCAGCAGGCCGGGACAGGGGCCATACGAGCAGTACTTC. This gives the protein CASRPGQGPYEQYF.

This chain uses TRBV29-1 with TRBJ2-5; 8 bases match TRBD1. V shed 6 bases and J 0 bases; nucleotides not matched to a gene: 9. Germline V gives CDR1 SQVTM, CDR2 ANQGSEA. The CDR3 loop spans 15 amino acids. The CDR3 bases are TGCAGCGTCGGACAGGGACAGACGTACCAAGAGACCCAGTACTTC. Its protein is CSVGQGQTYQETQYF.

V gene TRBV12-3 or TRBV12-4 combines with J gene TRBJ1-4; D might be TRBD1 (5 bases). The CDR3 has 16 amino acids. The V gene lost 5 bases and the J gene lost 5 bases, with 18 bases spanning the gap. CDR3 nucleotides: TGTGCCAGCAGTCGTCTCCGGGACGGTCGAAATGAAAAACTGTTTTTT. This encodes CASSRLRDGRNEKLFF.

This clonotype was observed a single time. V is TRBV24-1 and J is TRBJ1-3; possibly TRBD1 for D (6 bases). The CDR3 has 15 amino acids. V lost 6 bases to trimming and J lost 4 bases, with 15 bases between them. CDR1 and CDR2 (germline): KGHDR, SFDVKD. The CDR3 bases are TGTGCCACCAGTCGGTTACAGGGCTACGGAAACACCATATATTTT. It yields the protein CATSRLQGYGNTIYF.

This clonotype was counted ten times or more. This chain uses TRBV4-3 with TRBJ2-5, with D possibly being TRBD1 (6 bases). The germline V gene encodes CDR1 LGHNA and CDR2 YSLEER. Trimming left V 3 bases short and J 6 bases short, with 14 bases between. The CDR3 has 14 amino acids. The CDR3 bases are TGCGCCAGCAGCCATTCCGGACAGCCCCAGACCCAGTACTTC. It encodes CASSHSGQPQTQYF.

The V call is TRBV6-5, the J call TRBJ1-2, with unresolved D. Per the germline V gene, CDR1 is MNHEY and CDR2 is SVGAGI. V was clipped by 4 bases and J by 3 bases, with 9 bases between them. The CDR3 is made up of 13 amino acids. DNA for the CDR3: TGTGCCAGCAGTTTTAATCTTGACTATGGCTACACCTTC. It codes for CASSFNLDYGYTF.

This clonotype was recorded a few times. The chain joins TRBV12-3 or TRBV12-4 to TRBJ2-5; D possibly corresponds to TRBD2 (6 bases). V was shortened by 4 bases and J by 4 bases, with 13 bases between the two germline ends. This CDR3 contains 14 residues. Written as DNA, the CDR3 is TGTGCCAGCAGTTCAAGACTAGGAGGAGAGACCCAGTACTTC. It yields the protein CASSSRLGGETQYF.

The chain joins TRBV20-1 to TRBJ2-5, with TRBD2 matching 15 bases. The germline V gene encodes CDR1 DFQATT and CDR2 SNEGSKA (reference sequence). V was pared by 1 base and J by 4 bases, with 4 bases of the junction left unmatched. This CDR3 comprises 16 residues. The CDR3 region has the DNA TGCAGTGCTAGAGGGACTAGCGGGAGGGCCCGAGAGACCCAGTACTTC. Encoded protein: CSARGTSGRARETQYF.

This clonotype was picked up a small number of times. The chain combines TRBV5-1 with TRBJ2-3; D unresolved. Trimming took off 0 bases at V and 2 bases at J, with 4 bases between the two ends. Germline V gene data show CDR1 as SGHRS and CDR2 as YFSETQ. The CDR3 extends over 13 amino acids. The DNA for the CDR3 is TGCGCCAGCAGCTTGGTAGCCACAGATACGCAGTATTTT. Amino acid sequence: CASSLVATDTQYF.

This clonotype was seen at least ten times. This sequence joins TRBV6-6 and TRBJ1-5; 8 bases match TRBD1. This CDR3 comprises 12 residues. V shed 9 bases, J shed 4 bases, and the junction held 2 bases outside the gene matches. Germline V lookup: CDR1 MNHNY, CDR2 SVGAGI (reference sequence). CDR3 sequence: CASDRGNQPQHF. The CDR3 DNA reads TGTGCCAGTGACAGGGGAAATCAGCCCCAGCATTTT.

J is TRBJ2-7 and V is TRBV19; 8 nucleotides line up with TRBD1. The V segment lost 8 bases and the J segment 5 bases; nucleotides outside the gene matches: 14. Germline V gene lookup returns CDR1 LNHDA and CDR2 SQIVND (reference sequence). CDR3 length: 15 amino acids. The CDR3, as DNA: TGTGCCAGTGCAGACTCGCAGGGGGCGGTCCACGAGCAGTACTTC. This translates into CASADSQGAVHEQYF.

This chain links TRBV11-1 with TRBJ2-7; D is unresolved. The end of the DNA fits TRBJ2-1 better, so the J call may be wrong. The V gene's germline CDR1 is SGHAT and CDR2 FQDESV (reference sequence). The CDR3 runs 15 residues. The CDR3 reads CASSPDGSSYNEQFF. CDR3 in DNA: TGTGCCAGCAGTCCGGACGGTAGTTCCTACAATGAGCAGTTCTTC.